This T cell receptor (beta chain) was obtained from a study of blood T cell repertoires in COVID-19. Study in general: Some COVID-19 samples were acute and others convalescent; all came from the United States, Italy and Spain. T cells, B-cell-depleted T cells, or PBMCs supplied cDNA or gDNA.

Clones were sequenced by immunoSEQ multiplex PCR, and TCRdb holds only the in-frame ones, with some missing. This sample has about 480,000 clones, with approximately 90% found just once. The study recruited people aged roughly 18 to 89 years across around 24 US areas. Resolution of symptoms, clearance, or two negative PCRs was present in recovered Cohort 3 donors. V lost 6 bases, J lost 4 bases, and 16 bases lay in between. From germline, CDR1 is SGHTA and CDR2 FQGNSA. This CDR3 is 15 amino acids long. The sequence derives from a woman in her thirties or forties who had recovered from COVID-19. The sequenced sample consisted of PBMCs or T cells enriched from blood (not recorded which). The V gene is TRBV7-2, the J gene TRBJ2-1; D might be TRBD2 (6 bases). The CDR3 sequence: CASSRDSRKYNEQFF. The CDR3 DNA reads as TGTGCCAGCAGTAGGGACTCCCGTAAATACAATGAGCAGTTCTTC.